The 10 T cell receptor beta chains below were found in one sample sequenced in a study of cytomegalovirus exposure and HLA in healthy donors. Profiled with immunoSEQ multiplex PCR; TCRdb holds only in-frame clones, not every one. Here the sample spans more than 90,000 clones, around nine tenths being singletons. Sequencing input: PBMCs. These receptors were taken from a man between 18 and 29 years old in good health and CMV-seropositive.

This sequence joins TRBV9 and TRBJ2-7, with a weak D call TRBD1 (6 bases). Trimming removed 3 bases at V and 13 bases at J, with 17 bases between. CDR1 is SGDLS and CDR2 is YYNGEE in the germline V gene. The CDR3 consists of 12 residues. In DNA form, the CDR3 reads TGTGCCAGCAGCGCCACACGACAGGTACTATACTTC. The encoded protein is CASSATRQVLYF.

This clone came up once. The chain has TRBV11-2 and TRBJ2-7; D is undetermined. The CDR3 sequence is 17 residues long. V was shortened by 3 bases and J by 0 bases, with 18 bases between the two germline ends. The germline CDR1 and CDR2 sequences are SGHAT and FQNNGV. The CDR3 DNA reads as TGTGCCAGCAGCTTTTTTACGGTTCTATCCGCCTCCTACGAGCAGTACTTC. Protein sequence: CASSFFTVLSASYEQYF.

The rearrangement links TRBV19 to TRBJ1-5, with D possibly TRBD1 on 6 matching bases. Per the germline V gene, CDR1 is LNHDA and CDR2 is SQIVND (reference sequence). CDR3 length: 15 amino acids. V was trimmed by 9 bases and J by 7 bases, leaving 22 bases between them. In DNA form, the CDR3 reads TGTGCCAGCCTTCGTAACAGGGATCTACGGCAGCCCCAGCATTTT. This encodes CASLRNRDLRQPQHF.

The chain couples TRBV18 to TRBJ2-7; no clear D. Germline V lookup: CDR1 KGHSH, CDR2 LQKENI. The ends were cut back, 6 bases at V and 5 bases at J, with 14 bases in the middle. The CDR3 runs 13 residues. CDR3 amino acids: CASSPGIPDEQYF. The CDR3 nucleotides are TGTGCCAGCTCCCCAGGCATTCCTGACGAGCAGTACTTC.

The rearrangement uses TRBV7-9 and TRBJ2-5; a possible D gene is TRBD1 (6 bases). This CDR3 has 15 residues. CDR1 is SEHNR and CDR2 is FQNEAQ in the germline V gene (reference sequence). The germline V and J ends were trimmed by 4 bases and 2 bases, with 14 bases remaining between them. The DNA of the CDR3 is TGTGCCAGCAGCTCTGGACAGCAGATACAAGAGACCCAGTACTTC. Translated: CASSSGQQIQETQYF.

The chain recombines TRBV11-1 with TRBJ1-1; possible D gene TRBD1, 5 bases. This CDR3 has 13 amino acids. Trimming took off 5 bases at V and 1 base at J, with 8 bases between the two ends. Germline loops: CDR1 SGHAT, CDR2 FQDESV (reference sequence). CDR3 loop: CASSLTGNTEAFF. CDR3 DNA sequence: TGTGCCAGCAGCCTCACAGGGAACACTGAAGCTTTCTTT.

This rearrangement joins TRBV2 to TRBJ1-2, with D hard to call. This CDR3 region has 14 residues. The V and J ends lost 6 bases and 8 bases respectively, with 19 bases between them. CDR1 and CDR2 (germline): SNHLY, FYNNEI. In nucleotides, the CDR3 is TGTGCCAGCAGCGACCCCGCGAGGGCGAAAGGCTACACCTTC. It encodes CASSDPARAKGYTF.

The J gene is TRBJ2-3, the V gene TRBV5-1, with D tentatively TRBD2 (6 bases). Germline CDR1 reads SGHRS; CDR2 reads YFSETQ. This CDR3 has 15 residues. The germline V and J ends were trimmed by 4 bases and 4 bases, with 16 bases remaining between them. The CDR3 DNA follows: TGCGCCAGCAGCCTGGGGCGGGGCACCGCAGATACGCAGTATTTT. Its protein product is CASSLGRGTADTQYF.

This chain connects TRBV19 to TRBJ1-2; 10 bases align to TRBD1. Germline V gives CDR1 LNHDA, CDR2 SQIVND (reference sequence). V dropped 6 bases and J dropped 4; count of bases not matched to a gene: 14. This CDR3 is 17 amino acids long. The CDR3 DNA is TGTGCCAGTAGACGGTTCCGGGACAGGGGAGGCGTCTATGGCTACACCTTC. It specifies CASRRFRDRGGVYGYTF.

CDR3 coding DNA: TGTGCCAGCAGGGGGACAGGGGTGCATGGCTACACCTTC. Residues: CASRGTGVHGYTF. The rearrangement links TRBV11-2 to TRBJ1-2; 10 bases line up with TRBD1. Germline V gives CDR1 SGHAT, CDR2 FQNNGV. The CDR3 length is 13 residues. J gave up 6 bases and V 6 bases, and 4 bases lay outside the gene matches.